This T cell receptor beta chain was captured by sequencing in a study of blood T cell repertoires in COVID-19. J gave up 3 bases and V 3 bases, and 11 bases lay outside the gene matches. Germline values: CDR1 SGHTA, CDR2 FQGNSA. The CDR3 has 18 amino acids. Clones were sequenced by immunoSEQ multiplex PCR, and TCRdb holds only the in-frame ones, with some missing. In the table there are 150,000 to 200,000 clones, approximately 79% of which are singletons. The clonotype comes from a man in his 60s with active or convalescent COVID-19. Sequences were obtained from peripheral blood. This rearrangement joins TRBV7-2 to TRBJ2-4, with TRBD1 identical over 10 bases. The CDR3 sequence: CASSFDRGRPRGKNIQYF. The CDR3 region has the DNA TGTGCCAGCAGCTTCGACAGGGGGCGACCCCGGGGCAAAAACATTCAGTACTTC.